Below are 23 T cell receptor beta chains sequenced from a single sample in a study of cytomegalovirus exposure and HLA in healthy donors. Primers included in the PCR were 60 Vbeta and 13 Jbeta primers. Sequencing used immunoSEQ multiplex PCR; TCRdb keeps in-frame clones, though not all of them. Here the sample spans tens of thousands of clones, about 71% being singletons. The sample taken for sequencing was PBMCs. These receptors were obtained from a woman in her forties or fifties in good health and CMV-seropositive.

The CDR3 reads CASGTRGMTEAFF. The CDR3 bases are TGTGCCAGCGGCACCAGGGGTATGACTGAAGCTTTCTTT. The chain combines TRBV6-5 with TRBJ1-1, with a weak D call TRBD1 (6 bases). V lost 8 bases and J lost 5, with 15 bases in between. There are 13 residues in the CDR3. Germline V gene sequence: CDR1 MNHEY, CDR2 SVGAGI.

In its sample, this clone was seen a few times. The chain uses TRBV29-1 and TRBJ2-2, with 9 bases identical to TRBD2. The CDR3 has 15 amino acids. Per the germline V gene, CDR1 is SQVTM and CDR2 is ANQGSEA. V lost 6 bases to trimming and J lost 4 bases; unmatched junction nucleotides: 9. CDR3 region: CSVVSGSDGTGELFF. The CDR3, as DNA: TGCAGCGTAGTTAGCGGGAGCGACGGCACCGGGGAGCTGTTTTTT.

The chain combines TRBV27 with TRBJ1-5; tentatively, D is TRBD1 (6 bases). The CDR3 totals 16 residues. With 5 bases removed from V and 0 bases from J, the gap between germline ends came to 14 bases. Germline V gene data show CDR1 as MNHEY and CDR2 as SMNVEV (reference sequence). DNA of the CDR3: TGTGCCAGCAGTGTGACAGGCTTTTATAGCAATCAGCCCCAGCATTTT. It codes for CASSVTGFYSNQPQHF.

Only a few counts were recorded for this clone. V usage is TRBV7-3 and J usage is TRBJ2-1; tentatively, D is TRBD2 (5 bases). Between the trimmed V and J ends, which lost 8 bases and 0 bases, there was a span of 11 bases. The CDR3 length is 14 residues. Germline lookup yields CDR1 SGHTA and CDR2 FQGTGA. The CDR3 bases are TGTGCCAGCGCAGCGGACCTCTCCTACAATGAGCAGTTCTTC. It translates to CASAADLSYNEQFF.

The gene calls are TRBV28 and TRBJ2-7, with 8 bases lining up with TRBD1. Trimming removed 7 bases from V and 2 bases from J; junction bases left unmatched: 7. CDR3 length equals 14 residues. The germline V gene has CDR1 MDHEN and CDR2 SYDVKM. The CDR3 DNA reads as TGTGCCAGCAAGCCGGGACAGGCAGCCTACGAGCAGTACTTC. Protein: CASKPGQAAYEQYF.

The CDR3 nucleotides are TGTGCCAGTAGTACCGGGACTGCAAGCACAGATACGCAGTATTTT. It is translated as CASSTGTASTDTQYF. The chain is built from TRBV19 and TRBJ2-3; maybe TRBD2 (6 bases). Germline lookup yields CDR1 LNHDA and CDR2 SQIVND (reference sequence). The CDR3 totals 15 residues. Trimming took off 4 bases at V and 0 bases at J, with 11 bases between the two ends.

The chain has TRBV18 and TRBJ2-5; D may be TRBD2 (6 bases). This CDR3 comprises 14 residues. The V gene lost 5 bases and the J gene lost 5 bases, with 15 bases spanning the gap. CDR1 KGHSH and CDR2 LQKENI come from the germline V gene. CDR3: CASSISGGAETQYF. For the CDR3, the DNA is TGTGCCAGCTCAATAAGCGGCGGGGCGGAGACCCAGTACTTC.

This clone showed up just a few times. This chain links TRBV6-5 with TRBJ2-2; tentative D call: TRBD1 (5 bases). This CDR3 is 13 amino acids long. Germline loops: CDR1 MNHEY, CDR2 SVGAGI. Trimming stripped 8 bases from V and 8 bases from J, with 15 bases between. CDR3 nucleotide sequence: TGTGCCAGCTCCCCGATCAAGGGGGGGGAGCTGTTTTTT. This encodes CASSPIKGGELFF.

This chain joins TRBV6-5 and TRBJ1-4, with TRBD1 matching over 7 bases. The CDR3 covers 13 residues. V dropped 2 bases and J dropped 15; count of bases not matched to a gene: 9. CDR1 is MNHEY, CDR2 SVGAGI, per germline. The CDR3 reads CASSYGGTDDLFF. Here the CDR3 DNA reads TGTGCCAGCAGTTACGGTGGGACAGATGATTTGTTTTTT.

This clone was detected many times. V is TRBV10-1 and J is TRBJ2-7; 9 bases agree with TRBD2. Germline trimming cut 3 bases from V and 1 base from J; bases unmatched to any gene: 4. The CDR3 runs to 15 residues. CDR1 and CDR2 (germline): WNHNN, SYGVQD (reference sequence). This CDR3 is CASSEGTSQSYEQYF. Written as DNA, the CDR3 is TGCGCCAGCAGTGAAGGGACTAGCCAGTCCTACGAGCAGTACTTC.

The CDR3 here is CASSWSLAGGLKETQYF. The CDR3 DNA is TGTGCCAGCAGCTGGTCACTAGCGGGGGGGTTGAAAGAGACCCAGTACTTC. V gene TRBV7-2 combines with J gene TRBJ2-5; 13 bases match TRBD2. Germline V gene lookup returns CDR1 SGHTA and CDR2 FQGNSA. The J segment lost 3 bases and the V segment lost 4 bases, leaving 8 bases of the junction unmatched. The CDR3 consists of 17 residues. Full variable domain (outside the CDR3, taken from reference TRBV7-2 and TRBJ2-5): GAGVSQSPSNKVTEKGKDVELRCDPISGHTALYWYRQSLGQGLEFLIYFQGNSAPDKSGLPSDRFSAERTGGSVSTLTIQRTQQEDSAVYLCASSWSLAGGLKETQYFGPGTRLLVL.

V gene TRBV18 combines with J gene TRBJ1-1; D unclear. Per germline, CDR1 KGHSH and CDR2 LQKENI. This CDR3 spans 12 amino acids. Trimming stripped 8 bases from V and 5 bases from J, with 12 bases between. The CDR3 loop is CASELSSTEAFF. CDR3 DNA sequence: TGTGCCAGCGAGCTTTCGAGTACTGAAGCTTTCTTT.

The CDR3 spells CASSPNRISYEQYF. CDR3 sequence (DNA): TGTGCCAGCTCACCGAACAGAATCTCCTACGAGCAGTACTTC. The chain recombines TRBV18 with TRBJ2-7; D gene ambiguous. Trimming stripped 3 bases from V and 0 bases from J, with 9 bases between. Per germline, CDR1 KGHSH and CDR2 LQKENI. The CDR3 runs 14 residues.

The rearrangement links TRBV15 to TRBJ2-7; possibly TRBD1 for D (5 bases). V was shortened by 3 bases and J by 3 bases, with 6 bases between the two germline ends. The CDR3 length is 12 residues. Germline CDR1 and CDR2: LNHNV and YYDKDF (reference sequence). CDR3 sequence reads: CATSSQGYEQYF. The CDR3, as DNA: TGTGCCACCAGCAGCCAGGGCTACGAGCAGTACTTC.

The chain uses TRBV18 and TRBJ1-2; 7 nucleotides agree with TRBD1. This CDR3 spans 16 amino acids. Trimming removed 3 bases from V and 3 bases from J; junction bases left unmatched: 10. The germline gives CDR1 KGHSH, CDR2 LQKENI. Here the CDR3 reads CASSPATGTLDYGYTF. CDR3 sequence (DNA): TGTGCCAGCTCACCTGCGACAGGGACGCTAGACTATGGCTACACCTTC.

The chain is built from TRBV29-1 and TRBJ1-2; no reliable D call. V gave up 4 bases and J gave up 4 bases, with 7 bases separating them. The CDR3 spans 11 residues. From germline, CDR1 is SQVTM and CDR2 ANQGSEA. This chain's CDR3 is CSVVAPYGYTF. CDR3 nucleotides: TGCAGCGTTGTGGCACCCTATGGCTACACCTTC.

V and J are TRBV28 and TRBJ2-1; 12 bases are a match to TRBD2. V lost 1 base to trimming and J lost 2 bases; unmatched junction nucleotides: 6. The CDR3 has 18 residues. The germline gives CDR1 MDHEN, CDR2 SYDVKM. CDR3 sequence reads: CASSLLSSGGAPYNEQFF. CDR3 bases: TGTGCCAGCAGTTTATTGTCTAGCGGGGGGGCCCCCTACAATGAGCAGTTCTTC.

V gene TRBV19 combines with J gene TRBJ2-1, with 12 bases fitting TRBD1. The germline V gene encodes CDR1 LNHDA and CDR2 SQIVND (reference sequence). The length of the CDR3 is 15 residues. V shed 10 bases, J shed 6 bases, and the junction held 10 bases outside the gene matches. The CDR3 nucleotides read TGTGCCACCGCGTTACCGGGACAGGGGGCCAATGAGCAGTTCTTC. Its protein product is CATALPGQGANEQFF.

The chain employs TRBV5-1 and TRBJ2-2, with 14 bases fitting TRBD2. This CDR3 has 16 amino acids. Looked up from germline, CDR1 is SGHRS and CDR2 is YFSETQ. With V trimmed by 4 bases and J by 5 bases, 4 bases remained unmatched. This CDR3 is CASSPRTSGGTGELFF. The CDR3 DNA sequence: TGCGCCAGCAGCCCAAGGACTAGCGGGGGGACCGGGGAGCTGTTTTTT.

The chain combines TRBV6-1 with TRBJ1-3; 7 positions match TRBD1. V trimming: 9 bases; J trimming: 2 bases; junction bases outside the gene matches: 10. The germline gives CDR1 MNHNS, CDR2 SASEGT. This CDR3 has 15 residues. The CDR3 DNA reads TGTGCCAGTCTCCAGTGGACAGGACCTGGAAACACCATATATTTT. It yields the protein CASLQWTGPGNTIYF.

CDR3 coding DNA: TGTGCCAGCATCCCAGATTCAGGTCAGCCCCAGCATTTT. This encodes CASIPDSGQPQHF. V usage is TRBV5-8 and J usage is TRBJ1-5; D is uncertain. Looked up from germline, CDR1 is SGHTS and CDR2 is YDEGEE. The CDR3 length is 13 residues. V was trimmed by 6 bases and J by 6 bases, leaving 13 bases between them.

V and J are TRBV2 and TRBJ1-3, with 7 bases matching TRBD1. This CDR3 is built from 15 residues. Germline V lookup: CDR1 SNHLY, CDR2 FYNNEI. J gave up 0 bases and V 5 bases, and 4 bases lay outside the gene matches. DNA of the CDR3: TGTGCCAGCAGTCGGGACAGTAGCTCTGGAAACACCATATATTTT. Translated: CASSRDSSSGNTIYF.

This clone was observed a handful of times. The chain has TRBV7-2 and TRBJ2-7, with D possibly matching TRBD2 (6 bases). The CDR3 spans 14 residues. V dropped 0 bases and J dropped 7 bases, with 13 bases sitting between them. Germline values: CDR1 SGHTA, CDR2 FQGNSA. CDR3 sequence (DNA): TGTGCCAGCAGCTTAGCGGGAGGAACTATTGAGCAGTACTTC. It codes for CASSLAGGTIEQYF.